Here is one T cell receptor beta chain with its context. Its recognized antigen is unknown. Per-base quality was not reported, and no clone a single base away is much larger than it. The record originates from a study of blood T cell repertoires in COVID-19 (TCRdb year 2020). Context from the whole study: Samples from collaborators originated in the United States, Italy and Spain and spanned both the acute and convalescent phases of COVID-19. The material from the prospective study consisted of cDNA or gDNA derived from T cells, B-cell-depleted T cells, or PBMCs. The dataset comprised deeply sampled blood TCRbeta repertoires from subjects exposed to, actively infected with, or recovered from COVID-19. The repertoires were released in a freely available public database intended as a resource for research on the immune response to SARS-CoV-2. Samples were obtained from the ongoing ImmuneRACE study (first 160 participants) and from about 1,300 subjects provided by 6 global collaborators. Sample metadata almost always included a de-identified subject ID, COVID-19 status, age in years and sex. Where available, HLA class I and class II types were obtained from metadata supplied by the sample provider rather than from assay-based typing.

TCRbeta CDR3 regions were amplified from genomic DNA by means of the immunoSEQ Assay, a bias-controlled multiplex PCR. The authors' analysis ran thus. Nucleated cell counts per sample were estimated from amplification of reference gene primers within the assay. To quantify the absolute abundance of each unique TCRbeta CDR3 rearrangement, sequence reads were collapsed and filtered. For each sample, productive Simpson clonality was calculated as the square root of Simpson's diversity index across productive rearrangements. In its TCRdb copy, this immuneACCESS table keeps in-frame sequences only and misses some clones. Where compared with another copy, unresolved V genes explain less than half of these, and the others have no known cause. For V, J and clone size, that table is used; D and trimming come from the DNA. Here the sample has 35,000 to 40,000 clones; approximately 90% occur a single time. The top ten constitute roughly 5% of the sample.

In Seattle, one collaborating source enrolled patients while the infection was active and tracked those patients longitudinally over the course of disease. Whole blood was collected in K2EDTA tubes by collaborating institutions according to the institutions' own protocols. For TCRbeta analysis, collaborator samples were shipped as frozen whole blood, as isolated PBMCs, or as DNA extracted from either sample type. Study-wide findings and limitations: The amount of clinical and demographic metadata varied by source and participant and was provided uncurated.

The CDR3 contains 17 residues, cysteine and phenylalanine counted. Solely the CDR3 DNA is kept, with 51 bases framed from the first base. The germline V gene (reference sequence) provides CDR1 LNHDA and CDR2 SQIVND. The germline V end is reduced by 4 bases and the J end by 4 bases; junction bases left unmatched: 7. Sequenced material: peripheral blood. In this chain, TRBV19 is recombined with TRBJ2-3, and TRBD2 matches 14 of the central bases. This receptor was taken from a man aged 60 to 75 with COVID-19, enrolled during active disease. The CDR3 here reads CASSKPTSGRAADTQYF. Read as DNA, the sequence is TGTGCCAGTAGTAAGCCGACTAGCGGGAGGGCCGCAGATACGCAGTATTTT.